One sample yielded the 17 T cell receptor beta chains listed below, sequenced in a study of T cell responses to AZD1222 COVID-19 vaccine. Produced via immunoSEQ multiplex PCR; TCRdb's table is partial and in-frame only. Among more than 95,000 clones listed, about 90% were seen once. The source material was peripheral blood, sampled on day 0 of AZD1222 vaccination. The receptors derive from an adult in good health.

The V call is TRBV2, the J call TRBJ1-4, with TRBD1 matching over 7 bases. The CDR3 totals 15 residues. V lost 0 bases, J lost 7 bases, and 5 bases stayed unmatched. Germline CDR1 is SNHLY and CDR2 is FYNNEI. The CDR3 DNA is TGTGCCAGCAGTGAAGCCGCAGGGGGGGGTGAAAAACTGTTTTTT. This encodes CASSEAAGGGEKLFF.

CDR3 amino acids: CASSFRAASSGNTIYF. In DNA form, the CDR3 reads TGTGCCAGCAGCTTTCGGGCCGCCAGCTCTGGAAACACCATATATTTT. The chain uses TRBV11-3 and TRBJ1-3; D unresolved. The CDR3 has 16 amino acids. CDR1 is SGHNT, CDR2 YENEEA, per germline. V dropped 3 bases and J dropped 0 bases, with 12 bases sitting between them.

The V call is TRBV7-2, the J call TRBJ2-2; 10 nucleotides line up with TRBD2. The germline gives CDR1 SGHTA, CDR2 FQGNSA. The CDR3 loop spans 16 amino acids. V trimming: 1 base; J trimming: 1 base; junction bases outside the gene matches: 0. Here the CDR3 DNA reads TGTGCCAGCAGCTTAGGACTAGCGGGGAACACCGGGGAGCTGTTTTTT. Its protein product is CASSLGLAGNTGELFF.

This clone has only one observation. V and J are TRBV7-9 and TRBJ1-3, with 7 nucleotides matching TRBD1. Trimming at V came to 0 bases and at J to 2 bases, leaving 1 base not matched to a gene. Germline V gene data show CDR1 as SEHNR and CDR2 as FQNEAQ (reference sequence). The CDR3 has 15 amino acids. The CDR3 region is CASSLAGTAGNTIYF. The CDR3 nucleotides read TGTGCCAGCAGCTTAGCCGGGACAGCTGGAAACACCATATATTTT. The complete variable domain, with remaining parts taken from reference TRBV7-9 and TRBJ1-3, reads DTGVSQNPRHKITKRGQNVTFRCDPISEHNRLYWYRQTLGQGPEFLTYFQNEAQLEKSRLLSDRFSAERPKGSFSTLEIQRTEQGDSAMYLCASSLAGTAGNTIYFGEGSWLTVV.

The gene calls are TRBV30 and TRBJ1-6; TRBD1 matches 9 bases. Germline V gene sequence: CDR1 GTSNPN, CDR2 SVGIG (reference sequence). The CDR3 is 15 residues long. J gave up 6 bases and V 5 bases, and 8 bases lay outside the gene matches. CDR3 sequence reads: CAWDRGQGANSPLHF. Here the CDR3 DNA reads TGTGCCTGGGACCGGGGACAGGGAGCTAATTCACCCCTCCACTTT.

The rearrangement joins TRBV28 to TRBJ1-2; a weak D match, TRBD1 (5 bases). Germline V gene lookup returns CDR1 MDHEN and CDR2 SYDVKM. There are 13 residues in the CDR3. The ends were cut back, 2 bases at V and 7 bases at J, with 11 bases in the middle. CDR3 amino acids: CASSLGASGGYTF. CDR3 DNA: TGTGCCAGCAGTTTAGGGGCCTCCGGTGGCTACACCTTC.

The chain carries TRBV14 and TRBJ2-2, with D hard to call. Per germline, CDR1 SGHDN and CDR2 FVKESK. V was shortened by 2 bases and J by 0 bases, with 10 bases between the two germline ends. There are 16 residues in the CDR3. The DNA of the CDR3 is TGTGCCAGCAGCCAAATGGGGTACGCGAACACCGGGGAGCTGTTTTTT. It encodes CASSQMGYANTGELFF.

The genes are TRBV19 and TRBJ1-6, with a possible D match to TRBD1 (6 bases). Germline values: CDR1 LNHDA, CDR2 SQIVND (reference sequence). Deletions cut 2 bases from V and 8 bases from J, with 13 bases between. This CDR3 contains 15 residues. The CDR3 nucleotides are TGTGCCAGTAGTATACTACAGGGTGGGGATTCACCCCTCCACTTT. It codes for CASSILQGGDSPLHF.

This CDR3 reads CASSLDGSYGYTF. DNA of the CDR3: TGTGCCAGCAGTTTGGACGGAAGCTATGGCTACACCTTC. The chain recombines TRBV7-9 with TRBJ1-2, with D hard to call. Trimming pared 6 bases from V and 4 bases from J, leaving 12 bases between. The CDR3 length is 13 residues. Germline V CDR1 and CDR2: SEHNR, FQNEAQ (reference sequence).

The chain uses TRBV11-3 and TRBJ2-7, with no clear D. V was shortened by 2 bases and J by 0 bases, with 11 bases between the two germline ends. The germline V gene encodes CDR1 SGHNT and CDR2 YENEEA. CDR3 size: 15 residues. CDR3 sequence reads: CASSLRGHGSYEQYF. The CDR3, as DNA: TGTGCCAGCAGCTTACGCGGCCATGGCTCCTACGAGCAGTACTTC.

This clone showed up just a few times. The genes are TRBV19 and TRBJ1-2, with 7 nucleotides matching TRBD1. This CDR3 is built from 13 residues. The germline V gene has CDR1 LNHDA and CDR2 SQIVND (reference sequence). With V trimmed by 3 bases and J by 7 bases, 5 bases remained unmatched. The CDR3 loop is CASSMDRSGGYTF. Here the CDR3 DNA reads TGTGCCAGTAGTATGGACAGGTCGGGTGGCTACACCTTC.

The rearrangement joins TRBV7-9 to TRBJ1-5; no clear D. Trimming removed 5 bases at V and 6 bases at J, with 8 bases between. Germline V gives CDR1 SEHNR, CDR2 FQNEAQ (reference sequence). The CDR3 extends over 12 amino acids. CDR3 DNA: TGTGCCAGCAGCATAGATAGTCAGCCCCAGCATTTT. Its protein is CASSIDSQPQHF. Filled out from reference TRBV7-9 and TRBJ1-5, the complete variable domain reads DTGVSQNPRHKITKRGQNVTFRCDPISEHNRLYWYRQTLGQGPEFLTYFQNEAQLEKSRLLSDRFSAERPKGSFSTLEIQRTEQGDSAMYLCASSIDSQPQHFGDGTRLSIL.

The rearrangement links TRBV3-1 (or the pseudogene TRBV3-2) to TRBJ2-7; D unresolved. The germline gives CDR1 LGHDT, CDR2 YNNKEL (reference sequence). Between the trimmed V and J ends, which lost 0 bases and 2 bases, there was a span of 11 bases. The CDR3 covers 15 residues. The DNA of the CDR3 is TGTGCCAGCAGCCAAGAGGTGACTCGAACCTACGAGCAGTACTTC. This gives the protein CASSQEVTRTYEQYF.

This chain uses TRBV3-1 (or the pseudogene TRBV3-2) with TRBJ2-3, with 8 bases that match TRBD2. The germline V gene encodes CDR1 LGHDT and CDR2 YNNKEL (reference sequence). The CDR3 loop spans 14 amino acids. V lost 4 bases to trimming and J lost 5 bases; unmatched junction nucleotides: 5. CDR3 bases: TGTGCCAGCAGCCCGGGGACTAGGAAAGATACGCAGTATTTT. It codes for CASSPGTRKDTQYF.

V gene TRBV10-3 combines with J gene TRBJ2-7; TRBD1 or TRBD2 may be the D gene (5 bases each). The CDR3 covers 15 residues. The germline V gene has CDR1 ENHRY and CDR2 SYGVKD. Trimming cost V 5 bases and J 3 bases, with 17 bases left between them. The CDR3 sequence is CAISSSRDLIYEQYF. CDR3 DNA sequence: TGTGCCATCAGTTCCTCCCGGGACCTCATCTACGAGCAGTACTTC.

The rearrangement joins TRBV2 to TRBJ1-5; TRBD1 is a possible D gene (6 bases). The germline V gene has CDR1 SNHLY and CDR2 FYNNEI. The length of the CDR3 is 15 residues. V was clipped by 3 bases and J by 5 bases, with 14 bases between them. This CDR3 reads CASSDLGGAYQPQHF. The CDR3 DNA reads as TGTGCCAGCAGTGACCTAGGGGGTGCATATCAGCCCCAGCATTTT.

The gene calls are TRBV30 and TRBJ1-1; perhaps TRBD1 as D (6 bases). The germline V gene has CDR1 GTSNPN and CDR2 SVGIG (reference sequence). The V and J ends lost 3 bases and 6 bases respectively, with 14 bases between them. The CDR3 is 13 residues long. Here the CDR3 DNA reads TGTGCCTGGAGCTTGGGGGCGGGGGCTGAAGCTTTCTTT. Protein sequence: CAWSLGAGAEAFF.